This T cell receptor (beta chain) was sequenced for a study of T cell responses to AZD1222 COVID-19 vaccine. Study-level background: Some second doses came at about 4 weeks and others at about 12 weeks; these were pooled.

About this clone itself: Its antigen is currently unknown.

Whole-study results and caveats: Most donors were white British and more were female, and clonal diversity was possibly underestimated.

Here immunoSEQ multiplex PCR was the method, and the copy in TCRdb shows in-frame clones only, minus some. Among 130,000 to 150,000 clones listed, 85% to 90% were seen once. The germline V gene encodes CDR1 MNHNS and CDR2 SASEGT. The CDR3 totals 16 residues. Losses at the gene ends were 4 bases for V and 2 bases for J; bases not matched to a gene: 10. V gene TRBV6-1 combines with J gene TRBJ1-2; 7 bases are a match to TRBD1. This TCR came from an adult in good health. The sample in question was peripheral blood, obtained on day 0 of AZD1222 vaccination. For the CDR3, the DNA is TGTGCCAGCAGTGGCTGGGACAGCCTCAGAAACTATGGCTACACCTTC. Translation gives CASSGWDSLRNYGYTF.